The next 11 T cell receptor beta chains were all read from a single sample in a study of CD8+CD57+ T cells in acquired aplastic anemia. Investigators profiled TCR beta VDJ and CDR3 from genomic DNA template. TCRdb fed the reads into MiXCR, producing one record per CDR3 protein. The table shows 150,000 to 200,000 distinct CDR3 sequences, with more than 45% occurring only once. Patients selected for sequencing had displayed CD8+CD57+ cell expansion by flow cytometry. The sample consisted of sorted CD4+, CD8+, or CD8+CD57+ T cells (not recorded which) from PBMCs. These receptor sequences come from a human donor with aplastic anemia.

To note about this clonotype: This may be a read error: a much more frequent sequence differs by one nucleotide. This chain connects TRBV14 to TRBJ2-1, with 9 bases matching TRBD1. The CDR3 runs to 16 residues. CDR1 SGHDN and CDR2 FVKESK come from the germline V gene. CDR3 in amino acids: CASSRKSGQGYNEQLF. The CDR3, as DNA: TGTGCCAGCAGCCGTAAGTCGGGACAGGGCTACAATGAGCAGCTCTTC.

This clonotype occurred many times. The V and J genes are TRBV24-1 and TRBJ2-1, with 8 bases aligning to TRBD2. V dropped 3 bases and J dropped 8; count of bases not matched to a gene: 8. The V gene's germline CDR1 is KGHDR and CDR2 SFDVKD. This CDR3 is built from 15 residues. This CDR3 is CATSDPSTSGDEQFF. The CDR3 DNA reads as TGTGCCACCAGTGATCCCAGCACTAGCGGAGATGAGCAGTTCTTC.

A single count supports this clonotype. The rearrangement links TRBV5-1 to TRBJ1-6; 7 bases are shared with TRBD1. There are 13 residues in the CDR3. The V segment lost 4 bases and the J segment 7 bases; nucleotides outside the gene matches: 2. The germline gives CDR1 SGHRS, CDR2 YFSETQ. The CDR3 nucleotides are TGCGCCAGCAGCGGGACAGTGAATTCACCCCTCCACTTT. Encoded protein: CASSGTVNSPLHF.

This clonotype was found many times. The chain employs TRBV5-8 and TRBJ1-2; D ambiguous. The CDR3 contains 15 residues. CDR1 and CDR2 (germline): SGHTS, YDEGEE. V was trimmed by 3 bases and J by 8 bases, leaving 20 bases between them. CDR3 in amino acids: CASSSEGRNLGGYTF. The CDR3 region has the DNA TGTGCCAGCAGCTCGGAGGGCCGGAACCTGGGCGGCTACACCTTC.

This clonotype was detected ten times or more. The chain joins TRBV5-6 to TRBJ1-1; the D gene is possibly TRBD1 (6 bases). From germline, CDR1 is SGHDT and CDR2 YYEEEE. Trimming took off 5 bases at V and 6 bases at J, with 17 bases between the two ends. The CDR3 spans 14 residues. CDR3 sequence (DNA): TGTGCCAGCAGGACAGGTTCAGCGTCCGCTGAAGCTTTCTTT. Translating gives CASRTGSASAEAFF.

Turning to this clonotype: This may stem from a read error, because a much larger clone lies one nucleotide away. CDR3 nucleotide sequence: TGTGCCAGCAGAAAGACAGGGGGCAGGGATACGCAGTGTTTT. Protein sequence: CASRKTGGRDTQCF. The genes are TRBV6-1 and TRBJ2-3; TRBD1 matches at 10 bases. CDR1 is MNHNS, CDR2 SASEGT, per germline. CDR3 size: 14 residues.

J is TRBJ2-5 and V is TRBV20-1; 7 nucleotides agree with TRBD2. V gave up 2 bases and J gave up 1 base; unmatched junction bases: 7. Germline V gives CDR1 DFQATT, CDR2 SNEGSKA (reference sequence). This CDR3 region has 15 residues. As DNA, the CDR3 is TGCAGTGCTAGACACGGGGAGGGAAGCCAAGAGACCCAGTACTTC. This codes for CSARHGEGSQETQYF.

The CDR3 protein is CASSSTGHGYTF. As DNA, the CDR3 is TGTGCCAGCAGCTCGACAGGGCATGGCTACACCTTC. V and J are TRBV7-6 and TRBJ1-2, with 7 positions matching TRBD1. The CDR3 covers 12 residues. CDR1 is SGHVS, CDR2 FNYEAQ, per germline. With 4 bases clipped from V and 6 bases from J, the junction kept 2 bases outside the gene matches.

The chain has TRBV20-1 and TRBJ2-7, with 9 bases fitting TRBD1. Unmatched junction bases numbered 9, after V lost 5 bases and J lost 4 bases. This CDR3 region has 14 residues. In germline, CDR1 is DFQATT, CDR2 SNEGSKA (reference sequence). CDR3 amino acids: CSADGGTGRYEQYF. The DNA of the CDR3 is TGCAGTGCTGACGGCGGGACAGGGAGGTACGAGCAGTACTTC.

Ten or more counts support this clonotype. This rearrangement joins TRBV7-9 to TRBJ2-4; 8 bases fit TRBD2. The CDR3 totals 15 residues. Trimming took 0 bases from V and 6 from J; bases not matched to a gene: 4. CDR1 is SEHNR and CDR2 is FQNEAQ in the germline V gene (reference sequence). CDR3 in amino acids: CASSLAGGVANIQYF. CDR3 nucleotides: TGTGCCAGCAGCTTAGCCGGGGGGGTAGCAAACATTCAGTACTTC.

The chain is built from TRBV29-1 and TRBJ2-7, with 16 bases identical to TRBD2. The J segment lost 3 bases and the V segment lost 6 bases, leaving 5 bases of the junction unmatched. CDR3 length equals 15 residues. Germline V gene lookup returns CDR1 SQVTM and CDR2 ANQGSEA. CDR3 in DNA: TGCAGCGTGGCCGGGACTAGCGGGAGGGACTACGAGCAGTACTTC. Translation gives CSVAGTSGRDYEQYF.